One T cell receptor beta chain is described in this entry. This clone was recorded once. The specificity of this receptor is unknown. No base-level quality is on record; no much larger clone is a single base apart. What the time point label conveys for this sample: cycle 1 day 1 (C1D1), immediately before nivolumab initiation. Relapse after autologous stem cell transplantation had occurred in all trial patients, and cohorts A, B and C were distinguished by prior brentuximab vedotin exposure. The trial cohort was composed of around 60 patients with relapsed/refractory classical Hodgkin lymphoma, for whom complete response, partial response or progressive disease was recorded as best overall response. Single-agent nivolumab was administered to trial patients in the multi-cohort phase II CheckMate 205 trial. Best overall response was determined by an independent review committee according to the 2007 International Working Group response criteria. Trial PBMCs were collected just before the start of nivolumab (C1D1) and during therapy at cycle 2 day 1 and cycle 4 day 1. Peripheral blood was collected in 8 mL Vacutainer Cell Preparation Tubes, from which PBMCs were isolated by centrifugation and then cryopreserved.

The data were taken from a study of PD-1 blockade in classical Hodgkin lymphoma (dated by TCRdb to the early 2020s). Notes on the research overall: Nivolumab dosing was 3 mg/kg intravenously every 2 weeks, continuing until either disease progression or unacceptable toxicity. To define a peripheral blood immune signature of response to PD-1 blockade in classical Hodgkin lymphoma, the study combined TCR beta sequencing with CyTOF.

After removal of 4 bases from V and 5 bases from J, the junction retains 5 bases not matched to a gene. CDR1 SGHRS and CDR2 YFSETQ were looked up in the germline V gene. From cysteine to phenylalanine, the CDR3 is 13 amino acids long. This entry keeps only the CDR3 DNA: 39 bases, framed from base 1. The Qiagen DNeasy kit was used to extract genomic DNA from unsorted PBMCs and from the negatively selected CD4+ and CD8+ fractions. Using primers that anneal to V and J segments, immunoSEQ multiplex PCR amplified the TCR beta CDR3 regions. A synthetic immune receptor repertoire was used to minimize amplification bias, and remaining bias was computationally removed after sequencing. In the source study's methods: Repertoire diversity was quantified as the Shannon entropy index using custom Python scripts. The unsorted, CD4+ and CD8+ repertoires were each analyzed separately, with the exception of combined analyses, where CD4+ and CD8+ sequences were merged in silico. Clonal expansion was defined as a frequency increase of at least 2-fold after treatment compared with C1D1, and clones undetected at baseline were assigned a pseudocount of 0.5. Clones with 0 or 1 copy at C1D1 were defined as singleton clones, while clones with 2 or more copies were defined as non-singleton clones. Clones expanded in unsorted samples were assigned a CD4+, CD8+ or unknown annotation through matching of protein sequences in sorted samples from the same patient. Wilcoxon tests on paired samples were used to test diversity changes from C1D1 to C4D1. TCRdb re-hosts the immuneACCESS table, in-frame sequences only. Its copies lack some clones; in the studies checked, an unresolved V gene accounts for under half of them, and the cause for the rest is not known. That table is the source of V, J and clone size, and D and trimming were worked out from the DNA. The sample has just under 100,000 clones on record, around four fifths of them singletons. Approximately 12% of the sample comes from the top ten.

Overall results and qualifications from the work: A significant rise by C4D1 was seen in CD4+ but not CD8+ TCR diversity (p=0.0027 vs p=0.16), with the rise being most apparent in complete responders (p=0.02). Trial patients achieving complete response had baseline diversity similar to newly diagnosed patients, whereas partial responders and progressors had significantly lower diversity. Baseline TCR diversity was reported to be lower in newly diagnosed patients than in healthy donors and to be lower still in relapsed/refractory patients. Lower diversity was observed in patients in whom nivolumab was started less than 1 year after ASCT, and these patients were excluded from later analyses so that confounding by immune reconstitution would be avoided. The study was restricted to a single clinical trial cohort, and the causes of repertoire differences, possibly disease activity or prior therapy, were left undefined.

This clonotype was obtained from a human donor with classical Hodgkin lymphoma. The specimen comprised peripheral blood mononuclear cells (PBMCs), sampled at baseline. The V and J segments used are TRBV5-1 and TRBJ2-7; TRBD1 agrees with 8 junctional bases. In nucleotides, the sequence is TGCGCCAGCAGCCAGCGGACAGGGAACGAGCAGTACTTC. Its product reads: CASSQRTGNEQYF.